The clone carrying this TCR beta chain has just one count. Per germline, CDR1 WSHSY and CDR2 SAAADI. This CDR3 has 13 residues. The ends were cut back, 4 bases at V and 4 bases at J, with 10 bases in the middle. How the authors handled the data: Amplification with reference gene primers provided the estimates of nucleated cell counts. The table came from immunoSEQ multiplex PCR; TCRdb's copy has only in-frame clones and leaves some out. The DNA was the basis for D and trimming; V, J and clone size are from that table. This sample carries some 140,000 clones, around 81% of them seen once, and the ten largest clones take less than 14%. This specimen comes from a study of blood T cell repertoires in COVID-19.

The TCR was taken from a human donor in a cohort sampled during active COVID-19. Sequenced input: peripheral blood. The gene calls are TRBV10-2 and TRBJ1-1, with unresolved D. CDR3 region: CASSVEGSTEAFF. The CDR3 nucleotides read TGCGCCAGCAGTGTAGAGGGAAGCACTGAAGCTTTCTTT.